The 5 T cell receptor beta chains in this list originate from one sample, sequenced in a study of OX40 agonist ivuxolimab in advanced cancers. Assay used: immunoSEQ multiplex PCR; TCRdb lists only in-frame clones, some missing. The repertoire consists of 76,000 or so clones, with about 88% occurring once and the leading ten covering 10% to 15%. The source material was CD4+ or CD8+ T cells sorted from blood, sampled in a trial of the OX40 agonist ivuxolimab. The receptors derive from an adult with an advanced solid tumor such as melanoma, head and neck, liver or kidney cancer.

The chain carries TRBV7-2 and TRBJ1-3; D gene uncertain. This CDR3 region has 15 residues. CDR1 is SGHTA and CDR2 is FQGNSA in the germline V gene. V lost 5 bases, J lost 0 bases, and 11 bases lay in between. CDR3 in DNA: TGTGCCAGCAGCCGGAGACTCGCCTCTGGAAACACCATATATTTT. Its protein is CASSRRLASGNTIYF.

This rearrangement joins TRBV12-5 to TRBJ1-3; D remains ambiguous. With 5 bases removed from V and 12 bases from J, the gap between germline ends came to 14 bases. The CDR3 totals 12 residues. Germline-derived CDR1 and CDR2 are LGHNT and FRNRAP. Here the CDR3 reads CASGISGRGIYF. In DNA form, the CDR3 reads TGTGCTAGTGGTATCAGCGGACGGGGCATATATTTT.

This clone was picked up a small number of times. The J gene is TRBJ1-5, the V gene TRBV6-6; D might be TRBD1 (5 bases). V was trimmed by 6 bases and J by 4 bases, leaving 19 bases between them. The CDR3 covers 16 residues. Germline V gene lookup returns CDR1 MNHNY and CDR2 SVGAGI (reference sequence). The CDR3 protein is CASSTATRTPNQPQHF. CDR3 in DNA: TGTGCCAGCAGCACAGCCACGCGGACACCAAATCAGCCCCAGCATTTT.

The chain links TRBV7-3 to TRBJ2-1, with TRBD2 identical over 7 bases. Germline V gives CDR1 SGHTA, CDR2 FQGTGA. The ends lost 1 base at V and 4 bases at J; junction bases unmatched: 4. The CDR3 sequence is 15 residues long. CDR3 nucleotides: TGTGCCAGCAGCTTAAAGGTTAGCGGGTACAATGAGCAGTTCTTC. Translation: CASSLKVSGYNEQFF.

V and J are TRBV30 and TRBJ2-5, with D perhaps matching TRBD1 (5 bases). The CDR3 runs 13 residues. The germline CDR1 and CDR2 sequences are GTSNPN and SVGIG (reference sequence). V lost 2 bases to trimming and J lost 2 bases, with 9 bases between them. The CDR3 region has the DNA TGTGCCTGGAGTTTACAGGTTCAAGAGACCCAGTACTTC. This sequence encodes CAWSLQVQETQYF.